Following are 10 T cell receptor beta chains from one sample sequenced in a study of identical twins. TCRdb ran MiXCR on the 5' RACE reads and lists one entry per CDR3 protein. The data show hundreds of thousands of distinct CDR3 sequences, roughly 26% seen once. These data also formed part of another study, on T cells expressing NK-cell markers.

Sequencing input: CD4+ T cells sorted from blood. These receptors came from a woman between 18 and 29 years old in good health.

The V call is TRBV4-1, the J call TRBJ2-1, with TRBD2 as a possible D gene (6 bases). Germline assignment: CDR1 MGHRA and CDR2 YSYEKL. Trimming took off 1 base at V and 4 bases at J, with 14 bases between the two ends. The CDR3 is 16 amino acids. CDR3 bases: TGCGCCAGCAGCCAAGTGGCAGGCGGGGATTACAATGAGCAGTTCTTC. Translated, it gives CASSQVAGGDYNEQFF.

The chain carries TRBV20-1 and TRBJ1-1; possibly TRBD1 for D (5 bases). The V gene lost 1 base and the J gene lost 7 bases, with 16 bases spanning the gap. The CDR3 loop spans 14 amino acids. Germline V gene lookup returns CDR1 DFQATT and CDR2 SNEGSKA (reference sequence). CDR3 bases: TGCAGTGCTAGAGTTGGGGGAGGGGCGGTTGAAGCTTTCTTT. Residues: CSARVGGGAVEAFF.

A few counts support this clonotype. Here the CDR3 reads CASSLLSGGVNEQFF. In DNA, the CDR3 is TGTGCCAGCAGCCTACTTTCGGGAGGGGTAAATGAGCAGTTCTTC. The genes are TRBV5-4 and TRBJ2-1, with 8 bases matching TRBD2. With V trimmed by 4 bases and J by 7 bases, 10 bases remained unmatched. Per the germline V gene, CDR1 is SGHNT and CDR2 is YYREEE (reference sequence). The CDR3 has 15 residues.

This clonotype was found a few times. This chain uses TRBV5-1 with TRBJ2-2; D ambiguous. Germline V gene sequence: CDR1 SGHRS, CDR2 YFSETQ. The CDR3 is 15 amino acids. V dropped 4 bases and J dropped 5 bases, with 15 bases sitting between them. Here the CDR3 reads CASSALMVGTGELFF. The DNA of the CDR3 is TGCGCCAGCAGCGCTCTTATGGTGGGAACCGGGGAGCTGTTTTTT.

V usage is TRBV9 and J usage is TRBJ1-3; 10 bases agree with TRBD1. CDR3 length: 15 residues. The V gene end was trimmed by 4 bases and the J gene end by 7 bases; junction bases not matched to a gene: 8. Germline CDR1 reads SGDLS; CDR2 reads YYNGEE. The CDR3 bases are TGTGCCAGCAGCACCGGACAGGGGGGAATGAACACCATATATTTT. The encoded protein is CASSTGQGGMNTIYF.

The chain is built from TRBV12-3 or TRBV12-4 and TRBJ2-3; 14 bases fit TRBD2. The V and J ends lost 5 bases and 4 bases, in that order; junction bases with no gene match: 5. This CDR3 comprises 16 residues. CDR3 bases: TGTGCCAGCAGTGGACGGGGACTAGCGGGAGCAGATACGCAGTATTTT. This encodes CASSGRGLAGADTQYF.

The V and J genes are TRBV20-1 and TRBJ2-7; the D gene is possibly TRBD1 (6 bases). Trimming stripped 6 bases from V and 2 bases from J, with 17 bases between. This CDR3 has 14 amino acids. Germline V gene sequence: CDR1 DFQATT, CDR2 SNEGSKA (reference sequence). CDR3 sequence reads: CSASTGTRAYEQYF. The CDR3 region has the DNA TGCAGTGCCTCAACCGGGACACGAGCCTACGAGCAGTACTTC.

This clonotype appeared a few times. This chain's CDR3 is CASSADRGLEQYF. CDR3 in DNA: TGTGCCAGCAGTGCGGACAGGGGGCTGGAGCAGTACTTC. The V and J genes are TRBV2 and TRBJ2-7; TRBD1 matches 11 bases. Trimming cost V 4 bases and J 7 bases; bases outside gene matches: 3. CDR3 length: 13 residues. Germline V gene data show CDR1 as SNHLY and CDR2 as FYNNEI.

The rearrangement joins TRBV5-1 to TRBJ2-4; a possible D gene is TRBD1 (5 bases). Deletions cut 1 base from V and 9 bases from J, with 8 bases between. The V gene's germline CDR1 is SGHRS and CDR2 YFSETQ. The CDR3 totals 12 residues. The CDR3 spells CASSLQGSIQYF. CDR3 nucleotides: TGCGCCAGCAGCTTGCAGGGTTCCATTCAGTACTTC.

The gene calls are TRBV20-1 and TRBJ2-1; 8 bases align to TRBD2. This CDR3 contains 15 residues. From germline, CDR1 is DFQATT and CDR2 SNEGSKA (reference sequence). Germline trimming cut 5 bases from V and 4 bases from J; bases unmatched to any gene: 10. The CDR3 sequence is CSAPSTSGDYNEQFF. The CDR3 DNA follows: TGCAGTGCTCCCTCCACTAGCGGCGATTACAATGAGCAGTTCTTC.